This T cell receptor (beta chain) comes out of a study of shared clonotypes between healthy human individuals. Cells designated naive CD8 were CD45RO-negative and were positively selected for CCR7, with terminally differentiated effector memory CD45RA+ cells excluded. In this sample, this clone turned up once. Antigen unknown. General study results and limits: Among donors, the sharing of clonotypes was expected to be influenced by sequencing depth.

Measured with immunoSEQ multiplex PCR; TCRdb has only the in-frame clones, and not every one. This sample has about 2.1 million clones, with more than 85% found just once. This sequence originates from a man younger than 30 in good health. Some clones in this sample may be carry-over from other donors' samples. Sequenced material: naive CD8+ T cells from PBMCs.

CDR3 region: CASSPHGAGVGNTEAFF. The CDR3 nucleotides are TGTGCCAGTAGTCCGCATGGGGCAGGGGTTGGGAACACTGAAGCTTTCTTT. The chain carries TRBV19 and TRBJ1-1, with a possible D match to TRBD1 (6 bases). Trimming removed 5 bases from V and 1 base from J, with 20 bases in between. Germline CDR1 is LNHDA and CDR2 is SQIVND (reference sequence). The CDR3 covers 17 residues.